The 23 T cell receptor beta chains in this list originate from one sample, sequenced in a study of control samples from healthy donors and cancer patients. TCRdb keeps only in-frame clones here, not all; method: immunoSEQ multiplex PCR. Among over 150,000 clones, about 94% were seen once, and the ten largest hold 14%. The sequenced sample consisted of PBMCs. The receptors were sampled from a man aged 60 to 75 with colorectal cancer.

The chain links TRBV5-1 to TRBJ1-1, with a weak D call TRBD1 (6 bases). Trimming stripped 4 bases from V and 6 bases from J, with 10 bases between. The CDR3 has 12 residues. CDR1 and CDR2 from the germline V gene are SGHRS and YFSETQ. The CDR3 bases are TGCGCCAGCAGCCTAGGACAGTCTGAAGCTTTCTTT. It yields the protein CASSLGQSEAFF.

On this clone: Germline and junction disagree at one end, which may indicate a read error. The gene calls are TRBV6-1 and TRBJ2-7, with D hard to call. Germline V gene lookup returns CDR1 MNHNS and CDR2 SASEGT. The CDR3 loop spans 14 amino acids. CDR3 coding DNA: TGTGCCAGCAGAGAAGGTGTAAGTCCCTACGAGCAGTACTTC. Translating it yields CASREGVSPYEQYF.

The chain has TRBV5-6 and TRBJ1-2; a weak D match, TRBD1 (6 bases). Trimming removed 4 bases from V and 6 bases from J, with 13 bases in between. The CDR3 has 13 amino acids. In germline, CDR1 is SGHDT, CDR2 YYEEEE. CDR3: CASSLGDMHGYTF. The CDR3 region has the DNA TGTGCCAGCAGCCTAGGGGACATGCATGGCTACACCTTC. The entire variable domain, with the rest obtained from reference TRBV5-6 and TRBJ1-2, is as follows: DAGVTQSPTHLIKTRGQQVTLRCSPKSGHDTVSWYQQALGQGPQFIFQYYEEEERQRGNFPDRFSGHQFPNYSSELNVNALLLGDSALYLCASSLGDMHGYTFGSGTRLTVV.

J is TRBJ2-5 and V is TRBV5-1; D could derive from TRBD1 or TRBD2 (5 bases each). V was pared by 2 bases and J by 5 bases, with 13 bases between. CDR3 size: 14 residues. CDR1 is SGHRS and CDR2 is YFSETQ in the germline V gene. The CDR3 protein is CASSFGTPGETQYF. CDR3 sequence (DNA): TGCGCCAGCAGCTTCGGGACCCCAGGGGAGACCCAGTACTTC.

This clone has more than one count but fewer than ten. V usage is TRBV29-1 and J usage is TRBJ1-5; D is undetermined. The germline V and J ends were trimmed by 4 bases and 5 bases, with 12 bases remaining between them. The length of the CDR3 is 13 residues. The germline V gene has CDR1 SQVTM and CDR2 ANQGSEA. CDR3 in amino acids: CSVAKGWDQPQHF. DNA of the CDR3: TGCAGCGTTGCAAAGGGATGGGATCAGCCCCAGCATTTT. The full variable domain, in which reference TRBV29-1 and TRBJ1-5 provide the parts outside the CDR3, is SAVISQKPSRDICQRGTSLTIQCQVDSQVTMMFWYRQQPGQSLTLIATANQGSEATYESGFVIDKFPISRPNLTFSTLTVSNMSPEDSSIYLCSVAKGWDQPQHFGDGTRLSIL.

This clone has more than one count but fewer than ten. The chain combines TRBV10-3 with TRBJ2-2, with D perhaps assigned TRBD1 or TRBD2 (6 bases each). Germline V gene sequence: CDR1 ENHRY, CDR2 SYGVKD. V lost 6 bases to trimming and J lost 1 base, with 9 bases between them. This CDR3 comprises 14 residues. The CDR3 reads CAIRAGQNTGELFF. DNA for the CDR3: TGTGCCATCAGGGCGGGACAGAACACCGGGGAGCTGTTTTTT.

The chain is built from TRBV6-4 and TRBJ1-1; tentative D call: TRBD1 (5 bases). The CDR3 totals 15 residues. V shed 3 bases and J shed 1 base, with 12 bases lying between them. The germline V gene has CDR1 MRHNA and CDR2 SNTAGT. CDR3 loop: CASSETGWENTEAFF. For the CDR3, the DNA is TGTGCCAGCAGTGAAACAGGTTGGGAGAACACTGAAGCTTTCTTT.

The rearrangement uses TRBV3-1 (or the pseudogene TRBV3-2) and TRBJ1-6; 11 bases are a match to TRBD1. The CDR3 is 15 residues long. Germline V gene sequence: CDR1 LGHDT, CDR2 YNNKEL (reference sequence). The V segment lost 1 base and the J segment 10 bases; nucleotides outside the gene matches: 3. As DNA, the CDR3 is TGTGCCAGCAGCCAAGGGACAGGGGGCCGATCACCCCTCCACTTT. Translated: CASSQGTGGRSPLHF.

The chain links TRBV4-2 to TRBJ2-7; 8 nucleotides align to TRBD1. Germline V lookup: CDR1 LGHNA, CDR2 YNFKEQ. V trimming: 6 bases; J trimming: 5 bases; junction bases outside the gene matches: 6. The CDR3 extends over 13 amino acids. The CDR3 sequence is CASSLGQGNEQYF. Written as DNA, the CDR3 is TGTGCCAGCAGTCTTGGACAGGGAAACGAGCAGTACTTC.

The rearrangement links TRBV5-4 to TRBJ1-2; 7 bases fit TRBD1. This CDR3 comprises 15 residues. V was clipped by 2 bases and J by 5 bases; unmatched bases: 9. Per germline, CDR1 SGHNT and CDR2 YYREEE (reference sequence). Here the CDR3 DNA reads TGTGCCAGCAGCTTCGGTATGACAGGGAATTATGGCTACACCTTC. It encodes CASSFGMTGNYGYTF.

The chain joins TRBV4-1 to TRBJ1-3; no clear D. Trimming removed 1 base from V and 4 bases from J, with 11 bases in between. Germline loops: CDR1 MGHRA, CDR2 YSYEKL. The CDR3 is 15 residues long. The CDR3 coding sequence is TGCGCCAGCAGCCAAGTCGGCGGGCGGGGAAACACCATATATTTT. This encodes CASSQVGGRGNTIYF.

The rearrangement uses TRBV29-1 and TRBJ1-2; TRBD1 is a possible D gene (6 bases). Trimming removed 6 bases at V and 2 bases at J, with 13 bases between. The CDR3 consists of 13 residues. The germline V gene encodes CDR1 SQVTM and CDR2 ANQGSEA. The CDR3 reads CSVVDRTNYGYTF. As DNA, the CDR3 is TGCAGCGTCGTAGACAGGACGAACTATGGCTACACCTTC.

V gene TRBV9 combines with J gene TRBJ2-3; 12 positions agree with TRBD2. Per germline, CDR1 SGDLS and CDR2 YYNGEE. Trimming removed 0 bases from V and 0 bases from J; junction bases left unmatched: 5. This CDR3 spans 18 amino acids. The CDR3 reads CASSVGSTSGGSTDTQYF. As DNA, the CDR3 is TGTGCCAGCAGCGTAGGGTCGACTAGCGGGGGCAGCACAGATACGCAGTATTTT.

The chain has TRBV5-1 and TRBJ1-4; 10 bases map to TRBD1. The CDR3 contains 17 residues. CDR1 SGHRS and CDR2 YFSETQ come from the germline V gene. The ends lost 1 base at V and 5 bases at J; junction bases unmatched: 8. The CDR3: CASSLYYWDRGNEKLFF. CDR3 in DNA: TGCGCCAGCAGCTTGTATTACTGGGACAGGGGCAATGAAAAACTGTTTTTT. Variable domain in full (rest from reference TRBV5-1 and TRBJ1-4): KAGVTQTPRYLIKTRGQQVTLSCSPISGHRSVSWYQQTPGQGLQFLFEYFSETQRNKGNFPGRFSGRQFSNSRSEMNVSTLELGDSALYLCASSLYYWDRGNEKLFFGSGTQLSVL.

The V gene is TRBV6-1, the J gene TRBJ1-2, with D possibly being TRBD1 (5 bases). V was trimmed by 1 base and J by 6 bases, leaving 12 bases between them. Germline assignment: CDR1 MNHNS and CDR2 SASEGT. The CDR3 covers 14 residues. The CDR3 sequence: CASSEEGSGNGYTF. The CDR3 DNA is TGTGCCAGCAGTGAAGAAGGGTCAGGGAATGGCTACACCTTC.

The J gene is TRBJ2-2, the V gene TRBV2; possible D gene TRBD2, 6 bases. V gave up 8 bases and J gave up 2 bases, with 15 bases separating them. The CDR3 extends over 15 amino acids. The germline CDR1 and CDR2 sequences are SNHLY and FYNNEI. CDR3 sequence reads: CASGRDSLNTGELFF. The CDR3 DNA reads as TGTGCCAGCGGGCGGGACTCCCTAAACACCGGGGAGCTGTTTTTT. The full variable domain, its missing parts supplied by reference TRBV2 and TRBJ2-2, is EPEVTQTPSHQVTQMGQEVILRCVPISNHLYFYWYRQILGQKVEFLVSFYNNEISEKSEIFDDQFSVERPDGSNFTLKIRSTKLEDSAMYFCASGRDSLNTGELFFGEGSRLTVL.

The chain couples TRBV5-1 to TRBJ2-5; 7 positions agree with TRBD1. CDR1 is SGHRS and CDR2 is YFSETQ in the germline V gene. After removal of 2 bases from V and 1 base from J, the junction contained 5 bases not matched to a gene. The CDR3 spans 15 residues. The CDR3 region has the DNA TGCGCCAGCAGCTTCGGACAGGCAAGCCAAGAGACCCAGTACTTC. This codes for CASSFGQASQETQYF.

This chain uses TRBV6-5 with TRBJ2-7; perhaps TRBD2 as D (6 bases). V was trimmed by 6 bases and J by 5 bases, leaving 17 bases between them. CDR1 MNHEY and CDR2 SVGAGI come from the germline V gene. The CDR3 runs to 14 residues. The CDR3 coding sequence is TGTGCCAGCAGCATAAAGGAGGGGTGGCACGAGCAGTACTTC. Amino acid sequence: CASSIKEGWHEQYF.

V and J are TRBV5-6 and TRBJ2-3, with 9 bases that match TRBD2. This CDR3 is 16 amino acids long. CDR1 and CDR2 from the germline V gene are SGHDT and YYEEEE. Trimming at V came to 7 bases and at J to 7 bases, leaving 16 bases not matched to a gene. The CDR3 DNA reads TGTGCCAGCTACCCGATGGCGCGGGGGGGTTCGTATACGCAGTATTTT. Its protein product is CASYPMARGGSYTQYF. The complete variable domain, with remaining parts taken from reference TRBV5-6 and TRBJ2-3, reads DAGVTQSPTHLIKTRGQQVTLRCSPKSGHDTVSWYQQALGQGPQFIFQYYEEEERQRGNFPDRFSGHQFPNYSSELNVNALLLGDSALYLCASYPMARGGSYTQYFGPGTRLTVL.

In this sample, this clone turned up once. The chain is built from TRBV2 and TRBJ1-5; D call uncertain. Germline V lookup: CDR1 SNHLY, CDR2 FYNNEI. V was pared by 1 base and J by 8 bases, with 12 bases between. This CDR3 contains 14 residues. CDR3 loop: CASSEGVRTEPQHF. The CDR3 DNA is TGTGCCAGCAGTGAAGGGGTCAGGACGGAGCCCCAGCATTTT.

This clone came up once. The rearrangement links TRBV19 to TRBJ2-2; D not resolved. The CDR3 loop spans 14 amino acids. Trimming left V 1 base short and J 4 bases short, with 7 bases between. Germline V gene lookup returns CDR1 LNHDA and CDR2 SQIVND (reference sequence). The CDR3 protein is CASSIGGPTGELFF. The CDR3 DNA follows: TGTGCCAGTAGTATAGGTGGCCCCACCGGGGAGCTGTTTTTT.

This clone was detected only once. This rearrangement joins TRBV9 to TRBJ1-3; 10 bases map to TRBD1. CDR1 SGDLS and CDR2 YYNGEE come from the germline V gene. The J segment lost 4 bases and the V segment lost 3 bases, leaving 16 bases of the junction unmatched. This CDR3 contains 19 residues. The CDR3 DNA reads TGTGCCAGCAGCGCGAAGATCTGGGGACAGGGGTCCTCCGGAAACACCATATATTTT. Translated: CASSAKIWGQGSSGNTIYF.

The CDR3 region has the DNA TGTGCCTGGAGGACTAGCGGGGGGTCCGGGGAGCTGTTTTTT. Its protein product is CAWRTSGGSGELFF. This chain joins TRBV30 and TRBJ2-2, with 13 bases identical to TRBD2. V was clipped by 3 bases and J by 6 bases; unmatched bases: 1. CDR3 length: 14 residues. In germline, CDR1 is GTSNPN, CDR2 SVGIG (reference sequence). Supplemented by reference TRBV30 and TRBJ2-2, the full variable domain reads SQTIHQWPATLVQPVGSPLSLECTVEGTSNPNLYWYRQAAGRGLQLLFYSVGIGQISSEVPQNLSASRPQDRQFILSSKKLLLSDSGFYLCAWRTSGGSGELFFGEGSRLTVL.